The subject of this entry is one T cell receptor (beta chain). What it binds is not known. This entry is derived from a study of blood T cells in healthy people across ages. Whole-study results and caveats: Donors of long life had a larger count of naive CD4+ cells and greater diversity than aged donors. Age advanced and TCR beta diversity per million T cells fell, roughly linearly. Estimated diversity across one million T cells was deemed an underestimate.

A second roughly 6 to 12 cycle PCR used barcoded and J-beta primers. Sequencing of every sample gave 3 million or more CDR3-containing paired-end reads. TCRdb reprocessed the 5' RACE reads via MiXCR and lists one record per CDR3 protein. This sample yields some 1.8 million distinct CDR3 sequences, of which roughly two fifths are seen a single time; 23% belongs to the top ten. This TCR derives from a human donor in good health. Sequencing input: blood.

Written as DNA, the CDR3 is TGTGCCAGCAGTTTCTCTTTCTCGGGACACGGCTCCTACGAGCAGTACTTC. Translation: CASSFSFSGHGSYEQYF. The chain joins TRBV28 to TRBJ2-7, with D maybe TRBD1 (6 bases). From germline, CDR1 is MDHEN and CDR2 SYDVKM. V lost 3 bases, J lost 0 bases, and 18 bases lay in between. This CDR3 has 17 residues.